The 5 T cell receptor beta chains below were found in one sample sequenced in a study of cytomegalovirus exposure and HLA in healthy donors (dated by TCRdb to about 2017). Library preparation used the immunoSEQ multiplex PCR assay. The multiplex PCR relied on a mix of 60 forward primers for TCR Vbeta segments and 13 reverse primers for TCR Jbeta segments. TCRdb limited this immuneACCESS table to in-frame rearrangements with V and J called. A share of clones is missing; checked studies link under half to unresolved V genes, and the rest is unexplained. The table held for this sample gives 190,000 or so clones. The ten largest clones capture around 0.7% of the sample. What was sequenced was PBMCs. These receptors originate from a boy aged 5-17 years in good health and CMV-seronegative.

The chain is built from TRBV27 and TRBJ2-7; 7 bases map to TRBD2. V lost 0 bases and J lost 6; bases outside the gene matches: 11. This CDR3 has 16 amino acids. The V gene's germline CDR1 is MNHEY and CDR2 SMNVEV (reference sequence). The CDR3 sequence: CASSLSVPTSPSEQYF. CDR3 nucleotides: TGTGCCAGCAGTTTATCGGTGCCGACTAGCCCTAGCGAGCAGTACTTC.

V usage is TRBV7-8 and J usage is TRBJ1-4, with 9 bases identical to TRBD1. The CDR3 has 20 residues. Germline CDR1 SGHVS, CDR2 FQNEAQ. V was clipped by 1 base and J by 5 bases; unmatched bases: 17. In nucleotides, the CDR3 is TGTGCCAGCAGCTTAGAAGTGGGGTGGGGAAACAGGGGGCGGAATGAAAAACTGTTTTTT. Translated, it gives CASSLEVGWGNRGRNEKLFF.

CDR3 region: CASSYTGDHGYTF. CDR3 bases: TGTGCCAGCAGCTATACAGGGGACCATGGCTACACCTTC. The chain joins TRBV7-9 to TRBJ1-2, with 7 bases fitting TRBD1. This CDR3 contains 13 residues. Losses at the gene ends were 4 bases for V and 6 bases for J; bases not matched to a gene: 5. CDR1 is SEHNR, CDR2 FQNEAQ, per germline (reference sequence).

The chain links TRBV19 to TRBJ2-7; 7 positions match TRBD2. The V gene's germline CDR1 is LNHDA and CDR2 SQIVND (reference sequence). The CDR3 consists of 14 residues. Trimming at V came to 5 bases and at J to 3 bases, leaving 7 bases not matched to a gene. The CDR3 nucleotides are TGTGCCAGTAGTTACGGGACTACCGTCTACGAGCAGTACTTC. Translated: CASSYGTTVYEQYF.

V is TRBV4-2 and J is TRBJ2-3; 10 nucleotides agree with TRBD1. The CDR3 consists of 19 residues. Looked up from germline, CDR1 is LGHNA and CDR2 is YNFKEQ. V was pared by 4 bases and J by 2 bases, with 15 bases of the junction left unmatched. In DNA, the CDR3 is TGTGCCAGCAGCCCAATTCCCCTCGACAGGGGGCGACACACAGATACGCAGTATTTT. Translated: CASSPIPLDRGRHTDTQYF.